A single sample is the source of the 15 T cell receptor beta chains below, sequenced in a study of T cells in Graves' hyperthyroidism and ophthalmopathy. The investigators amplified TCR beta CDR3 regions from RNA transcripts. First-round RT-PCR of the TCR CDR3 relied on the HTBI primer set. TCRdb recomputed calls from the multiplex PCR reads with MiXCR, one row per CDR3 protein. The table records fewer than 750,000 distinct CDR3 sequences, approximately 15% of them present only once. The sequenced sample consisted of blood. Receptors were obtained from a woman aged 45-60 years with Graves' ophthalmopathy.

This clonotype was seen many times. V and J are TRBV18 and TRBJ1-1; no definite D call. This CDR3 has 14 amino acids. Germline values: CDR1 KGHSH, CDR2 LQKENI. The ends were cut back, 2 bases at V and 0 bases at J, with 7 bases in the middle. The CDR3 nucleotides read TGTGCCAGCTCACCAGAGGGTGTGAACACTGAAGCTTTCTTT. Translated, it gives CASSPEGVNTEAFF.

This clonotype was counted ten times or more. V usage is TRBV11-3 and J usage is TRBJ2-7; 11 nucleotides align to TRBD2. The germline gives CDR1 SGHNT, CDR2 YENEEA. V lost 0 bases and J lost 5; bases outside the gene matches: 15. The length of the CDR3 is 19 residues. The CDR3: CASSLDRLAGGPAGNEQYF. In DNA form, the CDR3 reads TGTGCCAGCAGCTTAGATCGGCTAGCGGGAGGACCCGCGGGGAACGAGCAGTACTTC. The whole variable domain, remainder taken from reference TRBV11-3 and TRBJ2-7, is EAGVVQSPRYKIIEKKQPVAFWCNPISGHNTLYWYLQNLGQGPELLIRYENEEAVDDSQLPKDRFSAERLKGVDSTLKIQPAELGDSAVYLCASSLDRLAGGPAGNEQYFGPGTRLTVT.

This clonotype was counted at least ten times. The V gene is TRBV7-6, the J gene TRBJ2-7, with 11 bases aligning to TRBD2. Looked up from germline, CDR1 is SGHVS and CDR2 is FNYEAQ. Unmatched junction bases numbered 3, after V lost 1 base and J lost 4 bases. The CDR3 is made up of 15 amino acids. CDR3 in DNA: TGTGCCAGCAGCTTAGTACTAGCGGGAGAGTACGAGCAGTACTTC. Translating gives CASSLVLAGEYEQYF.

This clonotype has just a few counts. For the CDR3, the DNA is TGCAGCGCCCGGTTGACTACTACCTTGGTGGATACGCAGTATTTT. This codes for CSARLTTTLVDTQYF. This chain joins TRBV29-1 and TRBJ2-3; TRBD2 might be the D (5 bases). Per the germline V gene, CDR1 is SQVTM and CDR2 is ANQGSEA. V lost 7 bases to trimming and J lost 6 bases, with 23 bases between them. The CDR3 runs 15 residues.

This clonotype has at least ten counts. V gene TRBV28 combines with J gene TRBJ2-6, with D uncertain. The germline CDR1 and CDR2 sequences are MDHEN and SYDVKM. The CDR3 covers 16 residues. With 5 bases removed from V and 0 bases from J, the gap between germline ends came to 11 bases. The CDR3 reads CASSAPAASGANVLTF. The CDR3, as DNA: TGTGCCAGCAGTGCCCCCGCCGCCTCTGGGGCCAACGTCCTGACTTTC.

This clonotype was counted ten times or more. This chain connects TRBV6-1 to TRBJ2-7; D gene uncertain. The CDR3 consists of 12 residues. V lost 8 bases, J lost 2 bases, and 10 bases lay in between. CDR1 is MNHNS and CDR2 is SASEGT in the germline V gene. The CDR3 reads CASGALPYEQYF. CDR3 bases: TGTGCCAGCGGCGCACTCCCCTACGAGCAGTACTTC.

The rearrangement joins TRBV12-3 or TRBV12-4 to TRBJ2-1; 9 nucleotides agree with TRBD2. V was clipped by 8 bases and J by 6 bases; unmatched bases: 8. This CDR3 region has 14 residues. Written as DNA, the CDR3 is TGTGCCAGCGGGCAAGCGGGAGGTCTCAATGAGCAGTTCTTC. Translating gives CASGQAGGLNEQFF.

About this clonotype: A much larger clone differs by one base, so this may be a read error. V is TRBV18 and J is TRBJ2-1; perhaps D is TRBD1 or TRBD2 (5 bases each). Germline values: CDR1 KGHSH, CDR2 LQKENI. The CDR3 spans 14 residues. The CDR3 nucleotides are TGTGCCAGCTCACGGGCAGGGAGAGGAAATGGGCAGTTCTTC. Protein: CASSRAGRGNGQFF.

V usage is TRBV19 and J usage is TRBJ2-1; TRBD2 matches 7 bases. The CDR3 totals 13 residues. CDR1 is LNHDA and CDR2 is SQIVND in the germline V gene (reference sequence). Losses at the gene ends were 6 bases for V and 8 bases for J; bases not matched to a gene: 7. The DNA for the CDR3 is TGTGCCAGTAGCGGGAGGAATGTTGATGAGCAGTTCTTC. Amino acids: CASSGRNVDEQFF.

This clonotype was seen a few times. The chain's CDR3 is CASSTGTSGSTTLYEQFF. In DNA, the CDR3 is TGTGCCAGCAGCACCGGGACTAGCGGGAGCACTACGCTATATGAGCAGTTCTTC. The J gene is TRBJ2-1, the V gene TRBV11-3, with TRBD2 matching 14 bases. Trimming took 5 bases from V and 8 from J; bases not matched to a gene: 14. The CDR3 extends over 18 amino acids. Germline V lookup: CDR1 SGHNT, CDR2 YENEEA.

This clonotype was recorded at least ten times. The J gene is TRBJ2-7, the V gene TRBV20-1; a possible D gene is TRBD1 (6 bases). The CDR3 length is 13 residues. CDR1 and CDR2 from the germline V gene are DFQATT and SNEGSKA (reference sequence). Trimming stripped 6 bases from V and 2 bases from J, with 14 bases between. The CDR3 coding sequence is TGCAGTGCATCGGACAGTCGGACCTACGAGCAGTACTTC. This gives the protein CSASDSRTYEQYF.

The chain links TRBV18 to TRBJ2-7; 11 bases map to TRBD2. V shed 0 bases, J shed 1 base, and the junction held 8 bases outside the gene matches. CDR1 KGHSH and CDR2 LQKENI come from the germline V gene. This CDR3 contains 18 residues. CDR3 sequence reads: CASSPPASGRYLSYEQYF. In nucleotides, the CDR3 is TGTGCCAGCTCACCACCGGCTAGCGGGAGGTACTTATCCTACGAGCAGTACTTC.

In this sample, this clonotype turned up many times. This chain connects TRBV10-3 to TRBJ2-7, with D perhaps matching TRBD2 (5 bases). Germline V gene data show CDR1 as ENHRY and CDR2 as SYGVKD. This CDR3 contains 14 residues. The V and J ends lost 0 bases and 10 bases respectively, with 16 bases between them. DNA of the CDR3: TGTGCCATCAGTGAGTCGGCGTCCCCTAGCAGTCAGTACTTC. Translating gives CAISESASPSSQYF.

The V gene is TRBV24-1, the J gene TRBJ2-3, with 7 bases matching TRBD1. The CDR3 is made up of 16 amino acids. Looked up from germline, CDR1 is KGHDR and CDR2 is SFDVKD. The V segment lost 4 bases and the J segment 0 bases; nucleotides outside the gene matches: 6. This CDR3 is CATSDRDSPSTDTQYF. In DNA form, the CDR3 reads TGTGCCACCAGTGACAGGGACAGCCCTAGCACAGATACGCAGTATTTT.

This clonotype has a count of ten or more. The CDR3 bases are TGCAGTGCTAGAGATTTAGCACTGGGTTACTACGAGCAGTACTTC. Protein product: CSARDLALGYYEQYF. The chain has TRBV20-1 and TRBJ2-7; no definite D call. Germline-derived CDR1 and CDR2 are DFQATT and SNEGSKA (reference sequence). Trimming cost V 0 bases and J 3 bases, with 15 bases left between them. The CDR3 is 15 residues long.